These 8 T cell receptor beta chains share one sample of origin, sequenced in a study of blood T cells in healthy people across ages. The authors ran a second PCR of roughly 6 to 12 cycles using a sample-barcoded 5' primer and a J-beta primer mix. MiXCR, applied by TCRdb to the 5' RACE reads, yields one record per CDR3 protein. The repertoire holds 650,000 to 1,000,000 distinct CDR3 sequences, with about 42% as singletons. Sample: blood. The receptors come from a man at least 80 years old in good health.

The chain uses TRBV6-6 and TRBJ2-5; TRBD1 or TRBD2 may be the D gene (6 bases each). V lost 5 bases to trimming and J lost 0 bases, with 16 bases between them. The CDR3 sequence is 16 residues long. Germline V gives CDR1 MNHNY, CDR2 SVGAGI (reference sequence). This CDR3 is CASSSRGGLNQETQYF. CDR3 nucleotides: TGTGCCAGCAGTAGCCGTGGGGGGCTTAACCAAGAGACCCAGTACTTC.

The V call is TRBV28, the J call TRBJ2-1; D not resolved. V gave up 3 bases and J gave up 10 bases, with 10 bases separating them. The CDR3 runs 12 residues. Germline V lookup: CDR1 MDHEN, CDR2 SYDVKM. DNA for the CDR3: TGTGCCAGCAGTTTCGGCACTCAGGAGCAGTTCTTC. Residues: CASSFGTQEQFF.

This clonotype occurred a few times. The genes are TRBV28 and TRBJ2-1; 9 bases are shared with TRBD2. CDR1 is MDHEN, CDR2 SYDVKM, per germline. The CDR3 runs 13 residues. The J segment lost 9 bases and the V segment lost 3 bases, leaving 3 bases of the junction unmatched. CDR3 residues: CASSLSGRIEQFF. As DNA, the CDR3 is TGTGCCAGCAGTTTGAGCGGGAGGATTGAGCAGTTCTTC.

The chain uses TRBV7-2 and TRBJ2-7; a possible D gene is TRBD1 (6 bases). The germline gives CDR1 SGHTA, CDR2 FQGNSA. The CDR3 totals 13 residues. The V end lost 5 bases, the J end lost 6 bases, and 14 bases lay between the germline ends. CDR3 sequence (DNA): TGTGCCAGCAGCACCCCCCCACAGGGCGAGCAGTACTTC. Residues: CASSTPPQGEQYF. Full variable domain (outside the CDR3, taken from reference TRBV7-2 and TRBJ2-7): GAGVSQSPSNKVTEKGKDVELRCDPISGHTALYWYRQSLGQGLEFLIYFQGNSAPDKSGLPSDRFSAERTGGSVSTLTIQRTQQEDSAVYLCASSTPPQGEQYFGPGTRLTVT.

This clonotype was detected a few times. V usage is TRBV21-1 and J usage is TRBJ2-5; TRBD2, the table's D call, was not compared with the DNA. TRBV21-1 is labeled a pseudogene. This CDR3 has 16 amino acids. CDR3 amino acids: CATIYRLAGIQETQYF. As DNA, the CDR3 is TGTGCCACCATATACCGACTAGCGGGGATTCAAGAGACCCAGTACTTC.

The chain recombines TRBV5-4 with TRBJ2-1, with a weak D call TRBD1 (6 bases). V lost 6 bases to trimming and J lost 4 bases, with 17 bases between them. CDR3 length: 15 residues. In germline, CDR1 is SGHNT, CDR2 YYREEE (reference sequence). This chain's CDR3 is CASTWDTNNYNEQFF. The CDR3, as DNA: TGTGCCAGCACCTGGGACACAAATAATTACAATGAGCAGTTCTTC.

The chain joins TRBV12-3 or TRBV12-4 to TRBJ2-1; the D call may be TRBD1 or TRBD2 (6 bases each). The CDR3 totals 12 residues. Trimming took off 6 bases at V and 9 bases at J, with 12 bases between the two ends. Here the CDR3 reads CASRPGASEQFF. CDR3 sequence (DNA): TGTGCCAGCAGGCCGGGGGCATCTGAGCAGTTCTTC.

The rearrangement uses TRBV4-3 and TRBJ2-4; D not resolved. Looked up from germline, CDR1 is LGHNA and CDR2 is YSLEER. Trimming removed 1 base at V and 0 bases at J, with 10 bases between. The CDR3 is made up of 16 amino acids. CDR3 in DNA: TGCGCCAGCAGCCAAGGCCCTACTGGAGCCAAAAACATTCAGTACTTC. Protein sequence: CASSQGPTGAKNIQYF.